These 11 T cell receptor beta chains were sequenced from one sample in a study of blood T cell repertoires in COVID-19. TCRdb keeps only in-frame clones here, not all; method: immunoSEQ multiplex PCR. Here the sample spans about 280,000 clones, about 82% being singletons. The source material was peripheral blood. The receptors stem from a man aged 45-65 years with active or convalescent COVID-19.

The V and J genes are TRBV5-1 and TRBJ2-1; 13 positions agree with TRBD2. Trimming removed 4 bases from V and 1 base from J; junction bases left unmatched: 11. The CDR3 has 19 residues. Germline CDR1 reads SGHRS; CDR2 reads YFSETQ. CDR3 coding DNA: TGCGCCAGCAGCACTTGGTCACTAGCGGGAGGGAGATCCTACAATGAGCAGTTCTTC. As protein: CASSTWSLAGGRSYNEQFF.

The CDR3 DNA reads TGTGCCACCAGCAGAAATTACGGGAGCCCAGGGTTCTTC. As protein: CATSRNYGSPGFF. The chain couples TRBV15 to TRBJ2-1, with D perhaps matching TRBD2 (6 bases). This CDR3 contains 13 residues. Trimming removed 2 bases at V and 15 bases at J, with 17 bases between. The germline CDR1 and CDR2 sequences are LNHNV and YYDKDF (reference sequence).

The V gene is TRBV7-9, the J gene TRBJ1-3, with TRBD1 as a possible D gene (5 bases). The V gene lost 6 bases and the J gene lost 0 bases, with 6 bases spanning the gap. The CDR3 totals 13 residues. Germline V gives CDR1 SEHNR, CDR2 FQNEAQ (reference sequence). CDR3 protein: CASRTASGNTIYF. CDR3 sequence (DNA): TGTGCCAGCAGGACAGCCTCTGGAAACACCATATATTTT.

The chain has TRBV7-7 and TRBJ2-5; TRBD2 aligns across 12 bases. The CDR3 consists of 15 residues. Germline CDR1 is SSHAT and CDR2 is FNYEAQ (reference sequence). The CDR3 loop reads CASGQLAGGQETQYF. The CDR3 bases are TGTGCTAGCGGGCAACTAGCGGGAGGCCAAGAGACCCAGTACTTC.

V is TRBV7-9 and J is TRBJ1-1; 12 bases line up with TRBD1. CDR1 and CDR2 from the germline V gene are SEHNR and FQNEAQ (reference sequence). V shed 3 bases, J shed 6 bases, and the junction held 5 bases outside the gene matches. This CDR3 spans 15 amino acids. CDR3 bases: TGTGCCAGCAGCTTGGGACAGGGGGCATTCGCTGAAGCTTTCTTT. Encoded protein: CASSLGQGAFAEAFF. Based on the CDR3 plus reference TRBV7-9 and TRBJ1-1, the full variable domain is DTGVSQNPRHKITKRGQNVTFRCDPISEHNRLYWYRQTLGQGPEFLTYFQNEAQLEKSRLLSDRFSAERPKGSFSTLEIQRTEQGDSAMYLCASSLGQGAFAEAFFGQGTRLTVV.

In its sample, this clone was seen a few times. The CDR3 spells CASSFYYGGRMNNEQFF. The CDR3 DNA follows: TGTGCCAGCAGCTTCTACTATGGCGGGAGGATGAACAATGAGCAGTTCTTC. The chain carries TRBV11-2 and TRBJ2-1; 8 positions match TRBD2. V shed 3 bases, J shed 5 bases, and the junction held 12 bases outside the gene matches. CDR1 is SGHAT, CDR2 FQNNGV, per germline. This CDR3 spans 17 amino acids.

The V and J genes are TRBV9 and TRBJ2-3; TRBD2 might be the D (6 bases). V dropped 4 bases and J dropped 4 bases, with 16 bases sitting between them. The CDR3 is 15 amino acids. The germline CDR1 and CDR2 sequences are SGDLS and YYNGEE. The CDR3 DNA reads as TGTGCCAGCAGCTACTCCTGGCTAGCGCCAGATACGCAGTATTTT. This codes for CASSYSWLAPDTQYF.

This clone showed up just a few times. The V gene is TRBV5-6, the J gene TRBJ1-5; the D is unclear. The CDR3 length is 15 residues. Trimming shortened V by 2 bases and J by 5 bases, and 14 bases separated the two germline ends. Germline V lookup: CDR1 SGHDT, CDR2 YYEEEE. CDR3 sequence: CASSFSMAGDQPQHF. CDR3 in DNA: TGTGCCAGCAGCTTTAGTATGGCCGGGGATCAGCCCCAGCATTTT.

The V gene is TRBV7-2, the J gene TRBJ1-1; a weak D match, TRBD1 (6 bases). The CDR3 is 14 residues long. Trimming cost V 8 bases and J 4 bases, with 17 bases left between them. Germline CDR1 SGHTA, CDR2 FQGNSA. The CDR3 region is CASGGRQGITEAFF. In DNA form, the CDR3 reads TGTGCCAGCGGAGGCCGGCAGGGGATCACTGAAGCTTTCTTT.

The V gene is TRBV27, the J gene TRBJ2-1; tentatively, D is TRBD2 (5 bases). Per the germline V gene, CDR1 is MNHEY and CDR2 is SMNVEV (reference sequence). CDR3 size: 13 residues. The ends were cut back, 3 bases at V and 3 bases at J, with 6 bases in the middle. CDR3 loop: CASSFRGYNEQFF. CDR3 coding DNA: TGTGCCAGCAGTTTCCGGGGCTACAATGAGCAGTTCTTC.

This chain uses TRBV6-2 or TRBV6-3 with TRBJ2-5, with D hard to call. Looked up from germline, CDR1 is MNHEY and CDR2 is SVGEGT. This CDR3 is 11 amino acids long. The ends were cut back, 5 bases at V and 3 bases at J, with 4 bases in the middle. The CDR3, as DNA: TGTGCCAGCAGTCAAAAAGAGACCCAGTACTTC. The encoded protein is CASSQKETQYF.